These 7 T cell receptor beta chains share one sample of origin, sequenced in a study of beta chain features in type 1 diabetes (dated by TCRdb to the late 2010s). Receptor libraries were prepared by the immunoSEQ multiplex PCR assay. The entire amount of isolated RNA was reverse transcribed using the High Capacity cDNA Reverse Transcription Kit, so the sequenced TCRB transcripts were expressed ones. TCRdb took over this immuneACCESS table, retaining in-frame rearrangements with V and J assigned. Such tables are incomplete; in checked studies, under half of the missing clones stem from an unresolved V gene, and the remainder is unexplained. Present in this sample are 500,000 to 700,000 clones, around 15% of which were seen just once. The top ten clones comprise about 0.093% of the sample. What was sequenced was naive CD4+ T cells from blood. The intended sense of this specimen's cell subset or site label: true naive CD4+ T cells. The receptors here all came from a man aged 18-30 years in good health.

There are a few counts of this clone. This sequence joins TRBV16 and TRBJ1-5; maybe TRBD1 (5 bases). V lost 2 bases, J lost 7 bases, and 12 bases lay in between. Germline CDR1 KGHSY, CDR2 FQNENV. The CDR3 consists of 14 residues. The CDR3 region has the DNA TGTGCCAGCAGCCAAGTAGGGGACTTGCAGCCCCAGCATTTT. Residues: CASSQVGDLQPQHF.

The chain links TRBV11-1 to TRBJ2-5, with 8 bases lining up with TRBD1. The CDR3 consists of 11 residues. J lost 14 bases, V lost 3 bases, and 5 bases had no gene match. Germline CDR1 SGHAT, CDR2 FQDESV (reference sequence). As DNA, the CDR3 is TGTGCCAGCAGCTTGGACAGGGTTCACTACTTC. Translation: CASSLDRVHYF.

The chain is built from TRBV5-1 and TRBJ2-1; D not certain. Germline CDR1 reads SGHRS; CDR2 reads YFSETQ. The CDR3 is 12 amino acids. Trimming shortened V by 1 base and J by 8 bases, and 7 bases separated the two germline ends. In DNA form, the CDR3 reads TGCGCCAGCAGCTTGTTCCGGGATGAGCAGTTCTTC. Translation gives CASSLFRDEQFF.

This clone has just one count. This rearrangement joins TRBV4-1 to TRBJ2-3; D ambiguous. The V and J ends lost 1 base and 4 bases respectively, with 12 bases between them. Germline V lookup: CDR1 MGHRA, CDR2 YSYEKL. The CDR3 is made up of 15 amino acids. The CDR3 protein is CASSQGRSRADTQYF. CDR3 DNA sequence: TGCGCCAGCAGCCAAGGACGCTCTAGGGCAGATACGCAGTATTTT.

CDR3 in DNA: TGTGCCAGCACGATGGACAGGGGGCGCTTAGGTGGCTACACCTTC. Protein product: CASTMDRGRLGGYTF. The chain combines TRBV6-1 with TRBJ1-2, with 11 bases matching TRBD1. The junction had 11 bases not matched to a gene; V was cut back by 7 bases and J by 7 bases. Germline lookup yields CDR1 MNHNS and CDR2 SASEGT. This CDR3 has 15 residues.

The table lists this clone with a few counts. The V call is TRBV7-9, the J call TRBJ2-7; 8 nucleotides match TRBD1. In germline, CDR1 is SEHNR, CDR2 FQNEAQ (reference sequence). V lost 0 bases, J lost 7 bases, and 5 bases stayed unmatched. The CDR3 extends over 14 amino acids. The CDR3 region is CASSLAGTGQEQYF. As DNA, the CDR3 is TGTGCCAGCAGCTTAGCTGGGACAGGCCAGGAGCAGTACTTC.

This clone was seen just once. The chain links TRBV4-2 to TRBJ1-3; D ambiguous. Germline V lookup: CDR1 LGHNA, CDR2 YNFKEQ. Deletions cut 1 base from V and 0 bases from J, with 7 bases between. CDR3 length: 15 residues. The CDR3 loop reads CASSQVALSGNTIYF. DNA of the CDR3: TGTGCCAGCAGCCAAGTTGCCCTCTCTGGAAACACCATATATTTT.